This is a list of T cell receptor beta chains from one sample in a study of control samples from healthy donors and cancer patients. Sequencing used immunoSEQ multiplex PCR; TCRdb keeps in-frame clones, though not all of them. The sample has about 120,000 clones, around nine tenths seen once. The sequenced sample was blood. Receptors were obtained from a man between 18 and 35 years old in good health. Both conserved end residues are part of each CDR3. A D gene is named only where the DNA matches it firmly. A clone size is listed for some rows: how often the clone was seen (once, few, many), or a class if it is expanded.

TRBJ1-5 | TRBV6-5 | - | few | TGTGCCAGCAGCCGGGCGGCGCAGCCCCAGCATTTT | CASSRAAQPQHF
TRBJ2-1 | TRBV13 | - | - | TGTGCCAGCAGCCTGAGGGGACGGCGAAGGGGGTACAATGAGCAGTTCTTC | CASSLRGRRRGYNEQFF
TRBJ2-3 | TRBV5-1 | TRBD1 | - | TGCGCCAGCAGCTCGGACAGGGGCGACACAGATACGCAGTATTTT | CASSSDRGDTDTQYF
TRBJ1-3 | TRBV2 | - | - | TGTGCCAGCAGGACGGGGTCGACGGTTGGAAACACCATATATTTT | CASRTGSTVGNTIYF
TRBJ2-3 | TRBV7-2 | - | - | TGTGCCAGCAGCTTAATATCGGCTACGCAGTATTTT | CASSLISATQYF
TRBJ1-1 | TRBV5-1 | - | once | TGCGCCAGCATCGTACTTGGGTTGCCTGAAGCTTTCTTT | CASIVLGLPEAFF
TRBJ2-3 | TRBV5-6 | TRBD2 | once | TGTGCCAGCAGGACTGGACTAGCGGGGAACACAGATACGCAGTATTTT | CASRTGLAGNTDTQYF
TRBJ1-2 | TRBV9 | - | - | TGTGCCAGCAGCCCCCACCAGACAAGAGATGGCTACACCTTC | CASSPHQTRDGYTF
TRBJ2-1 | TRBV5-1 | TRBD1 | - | TGCGCCAGCAGCTCCTTGGGACAGTCCTACAATGAGCAGTTCTTC | CASSSLGQSYNEQFF
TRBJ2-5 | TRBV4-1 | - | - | TGCGCCAGCAGCCAAGGTCGCGGGCTCGGCCAAGAGACCCAGTACTTC | CASSQGRGLGQETQYF
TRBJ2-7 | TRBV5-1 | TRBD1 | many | TGCGCCAGCAGCGTGAACTGGGACAGAACCGAGCAGTACTTC | CASSVNWDRTEQYF
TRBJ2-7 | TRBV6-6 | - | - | TGTGCCAGCACTCCGGGGAAAGACGAGCAGTACTTC | CASTPGKDEQYF
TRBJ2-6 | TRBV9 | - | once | TGTGCCAGCAGCGTAAGTGTCTCTGGGGCCAACGTCCTGACTTTC | CASSVSVSGANVLTF
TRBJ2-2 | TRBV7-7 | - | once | TGTGCCAGCAGTAAAAGGGTCGGTGGGGAGCTGTTTTTT | CASSKRVGGELFF
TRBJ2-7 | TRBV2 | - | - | TGTGCCAGCAGTGAACAAGGGCAGGGCTACGAGCAGTACTTC | CASSEQGQGYEQYF
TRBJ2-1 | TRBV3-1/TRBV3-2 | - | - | TGTGCCAGCAGCCAAGGTGGAGGGGCCAAGGGGCAGTTCTTC | CASSQGGGAKGQFF
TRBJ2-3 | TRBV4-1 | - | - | TGCGCCAGCAGCCTAGGGGGGGCAGATACGCAGTATTTT | CASSLGGADTQYF
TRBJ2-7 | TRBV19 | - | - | TGTGCCAGTAGTATTCGGGGGTCCTCCTACGAGCAGTACTTC | CASSIRGSSYEQYF
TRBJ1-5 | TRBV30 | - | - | TGTGCCTGGAGTGGGGTGACAGGAGGAAATCAGCCCCAGCATTTT | CAWSGVTGGNQPQHF
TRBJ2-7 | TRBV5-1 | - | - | TGCGCCAGCAGCTTGGACGGAACCTACGAGCAGTACTTC | CASSLDGTYEQYF
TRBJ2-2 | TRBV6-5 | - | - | TGTGCCACAGTGGGACTCATGAACACCGGGGAGCTGTTTTTT | CATVGLMNTGELFF
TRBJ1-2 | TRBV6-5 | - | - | TGTGCCAGCAGTTACTCAGCAGGATACTATGGCTACACCTTC | CASSYSAGYYGYTF
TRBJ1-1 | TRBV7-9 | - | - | TGTGCCAGCAGCTTAGCGCCGGGTACTGAAGCTTTCTTT | CASSLAPGTEAFF
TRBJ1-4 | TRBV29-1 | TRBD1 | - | TGCAGCGTTGGATGGACAGGGACTGGTGAAAAACTGTTTTTT | CSVGWTGTGEKLFF
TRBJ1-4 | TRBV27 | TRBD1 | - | TGTGCCAGTAGAACAGGGGGCGCGGCTAATGAAAAACTGTTTTTT | CASRTGGAANEKLFF
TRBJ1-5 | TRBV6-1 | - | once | TGTGCCAGCAGGGAGTATAGCAATCAGCCCCAGCATTTT | CASREYSNQPQHF
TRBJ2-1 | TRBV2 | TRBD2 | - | TGTGCCAGCAGTCGCGGACTAGCGGGGGACAATGAGCAGTTCTTC | CASSRGLAGDNEQFF
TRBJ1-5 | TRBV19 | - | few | TGTGCCAGTAGTATTGGTAAGAATCAGCCCCAGCATTTT | CASSIGKNQPQHF
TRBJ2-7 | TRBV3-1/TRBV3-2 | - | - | TGTGCCAGCAGCCAGGCGGACAGGGAGGGGCAGTACTTC | CASSQADREGQYF
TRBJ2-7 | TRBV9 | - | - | TGTGCCAGCAGCGTAGGGACGGGGGCCTACGAGCAGTACTTC | CASSVGTGAYEQYF
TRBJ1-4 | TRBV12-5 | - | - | TGTGCTAGTGGTTTGGAACATTCCGGCAGCCATAATGAAAAACTGTTTTTT | CASGLEHSGSHNEKLFF
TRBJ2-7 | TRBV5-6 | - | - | TGTGCCAGCAGCTTTGGCTGGTTCTCCTACGAGCAGTACTTC | CASSFGWFSYEQYF
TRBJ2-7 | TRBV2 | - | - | TGTGCCAGCAGTGTACCCGGCTACGAGCAGTACTTC | CASSVPGYEQYF
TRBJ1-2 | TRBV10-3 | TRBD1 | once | TGTGCCATCAGGAGAAACAGGGGATCTAACTATGGCTACACCTTC | CAIRRNRGSNYGYTF
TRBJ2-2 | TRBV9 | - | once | TGTGCCAGCAGCCCCCGCTGGCTGAACACCGGGGAGCTGTTTTTT | CASSPRWLNTGELFF
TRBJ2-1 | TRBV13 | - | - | TGTGCCAGCAGCCTACTGTTCGAAGGCTCCTACAATGAGCAGTTCTTC | CASSLLFEGSYNEQFF
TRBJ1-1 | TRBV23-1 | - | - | TGCGCCAGCAGGCGCGACCGGGACACGAACACTGAAGCTTTCTTT | CASRRDRDTNTEAFF
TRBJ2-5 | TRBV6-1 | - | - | TGTGCCAGCAGTGAAATTAGGGAGGCCGTCCAGTACTTC | CASSEIREAVQYF
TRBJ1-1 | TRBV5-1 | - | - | TGCGCCAGCAGCGCCCTGGGACAACTGAACACTGAAGCTTTCTTT | CASSALGQLNTEAFF
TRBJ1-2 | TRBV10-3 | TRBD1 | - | TGTGCCATCACGGGGACAGGGGAAGGCTACACCTTC | CAITGTGEGYTF
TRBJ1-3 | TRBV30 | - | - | TGTGCCTGGAGGTCAGGGACTTCAGCTGGAAACACCATATATTTT | CAWRSGTSAGNTIYF
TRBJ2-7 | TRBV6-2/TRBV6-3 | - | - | TGTGCCAGCAGTTACTCGAGGGTCGCTACCTCCTACGAGCAGTACTTC | CASSYSRVATSYEQYF
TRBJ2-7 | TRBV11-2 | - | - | TGTGCCAGCAGCCGCCCGGGGGGCGGTACCTACGAGCAGTACTTC | CASSRPGGGTYEQYF
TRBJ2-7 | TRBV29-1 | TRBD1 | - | TGCAGCGTTTTTGGACAGGGCTCCTACGAGCAGTACTTC | CSVFGQGSYEQYF
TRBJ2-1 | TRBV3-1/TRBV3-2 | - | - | TGTGCCAGCAGCCAAGATCGAGTTGTGACCTCCTACAATGAGCAGTTCTTC | CASSQDRVVTSYNEQFF
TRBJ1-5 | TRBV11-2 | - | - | TGTGCCAGCAGCCGAACGGGTCCGCGAGGCAATCAGCCCCAGCATTTT | CASSRTGPRGNQPQHF
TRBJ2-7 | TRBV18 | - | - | TGTGCCAGCTCACCAATGAGGGACAAAGTGGGCGAGCAGTACTTC | CASSPMRDKVGEQYF
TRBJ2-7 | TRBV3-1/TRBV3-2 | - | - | TGTGCCAGCAGCCCCACAGTTGCTCTGACCTACGAGCAGTACTTC | CASSPTVALTYEQYF
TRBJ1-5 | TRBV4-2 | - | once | TGTGCCAGCAGCCAAGCACGGGGGGGCAATCAGCCCCAGCATTTT | CASSQARGGNQPQHF
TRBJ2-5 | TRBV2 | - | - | TGTGCCAGCAGTGTGAGGGTAAAAGAGACCCAGTACTTC | CASSVRVKETQYF